This T cell receptor beta chain was recovered during a study of blood T cell repertoires in COVID-19. Method: immunoSEQ multiplex PCR; TCRdb's copy keeps in-frame clones and lacks some. Of about 230,000 clones listed, 65% to 85% are singletons. Trimming cost V 1 base and J 6 bases, with 12 bases left between them. Germline CDR1 and CDR2: LGHDT and YNNKEL (reference sequence). The CDR3 is 14 amino acids. This sequence was found in an elderly woman with acute or convalescent COVID-19. The specimen sequenced was peripheral blood. This sequence joins TRBV3-1 (or the pseudogene TRBV3-2) and TRBJ1-2, with a possible D match to TRBD1 (6 bases). As DNA, the CDR3 is TGTGCCAGCAGCCAAGCGGCACAGGGACATGGCTACACCTTC. It codes for CASSQAAQGHGYTF.